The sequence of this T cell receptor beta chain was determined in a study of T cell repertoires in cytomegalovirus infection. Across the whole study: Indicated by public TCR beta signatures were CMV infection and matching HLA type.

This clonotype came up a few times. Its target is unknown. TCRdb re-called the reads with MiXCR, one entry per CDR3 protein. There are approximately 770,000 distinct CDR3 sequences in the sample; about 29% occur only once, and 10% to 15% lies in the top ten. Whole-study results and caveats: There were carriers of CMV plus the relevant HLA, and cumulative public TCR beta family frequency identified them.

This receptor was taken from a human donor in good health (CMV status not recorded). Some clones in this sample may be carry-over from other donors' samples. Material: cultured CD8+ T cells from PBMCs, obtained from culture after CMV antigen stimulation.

The CDR3, as DNA: TGTGCCAGCAGTCCACGGAGTGAAGGGATCTATGGCTACACCTTC. As protein: CASSPRSEGIYGYTF. V and J are TRBV28 and TRBJ1-2, with D unclear. This CDR3 is built from 15 residues. Per the germline V gene, CDR1 is MDHEN and CDR2 is SYDVKM. V was cut by 5 bases and J by 4 bases, with 17 bases left in between.